This T cell receptor (beta chain) was recorded in a study of graft-versus-host responses after intestinal transplantation (dated by TCRdb to the early 2020s). Concerning the study at large: Multivisceral, liver-intestinal, or isolated intestinal transplants were received by the recipients. The cohort enrolled 20 to 30 intestinal transplant recipients, one of whom was a retransplant, and a few patients without pretransplant specimens were excluded. Rather than going through the commercial service, samples from three later patients were sequenced in-house on an Illumina MiSeq and processed with MiXCR. Donor T cell macrochimerism was defined as a peak of at least 4% donor T cells among recipient peripheral blood mononuclear cells. Every recipient was given anti-thymocyte globulin induction, then maintenance tacrolimus and steroids for 2 to 4 years. To identify alloreactive clones, pre-transplant mixed lymphocyte reaction products were sequenced and then compared with unstimulated pre-transplant donor and recipient T cells. Graft-versus-host and host-versus-graft alloreactive T cell clones were tracked in the graft, circulation and bone marrow after intestinal transplantation using bulk TCR-beta CDR3 sequencing. General study outcomes and caveats: GvH clones were detected in recipient bone marrow, and some of these GvH clones were observed earlier in ileal mucosa or blood, consistent with an intestinal mucosal origin. The conclusions were limited by the relatively low number and heterogeneity of the intestinal transplant patients. In the allografts of patients with donor T cell macrochimerism, GvH to HvG T cell clonal ratios were high. Early after transplant, declines in HvG clones were associated with peak levels of circulating GvH clones.

Library method: the immunoSEQ multiplex PCR assay. For most patients, genomic DNA was isolated with the Qiagen DNeasy Blood and Tissue Kit and shipped frozen to Adaptive Biotechnologies for TCR sequencing. High-throughput TCR-beta CDR3 sequencing of genomic DNA from most patients was performed by Adaptive Biotechnologies. As for how the authors treated the data: Adaptive's ImmunoSEQ software supplied the TCR sequencing data for roughly 17 patients, while MiXCR and VDJtools were used to process a few other patients. CD4 versus CD8 sorting errors were corrected by removing sequences found in both subsets at a frequency ratio below 5:1. CDR3 nucleotide sequences shared between donor and recipient were removed because the origin of such sequences could not be assigned. To be classed as alloreactive, a clone needed at least 2-fold expansion over unstimulated cells and a minimum CFSE-low frequency of 0.002% (template counts) or 0.001% (read counts). Clones detected in sequenced pre-transplant spleen, lymph node, or MLR CFSE-low populations of the donor or recipient were defined as mappable. The cumulative frequency of alloreactive clones was calculated as a percentage of all sequences, weighted by copy number. The table comes from immuneACCESS by way of TCRdb, which keeps in-frame sequences with V and J called. Part of the clones is missing from these tables; in studies checked, under half for an unresolved V gene and the rest for unknown reasons. The V and J calls and clone size were taken over from that table, and D and trimming were inferred from the DNA. This sample is represented by about 88,000 clones; approximately 90% of them were singletons. The leading ten clones occupy approximately 0.33% of the sample.

The time point label, as the study defines it: cells obtained before transplantation from donor or recipient. CD3+CD4+ and CD3+CD8+ populations were FACS-sorted from unstimulated pre-transplant donor and recipient cells taken from spleen or lymph nodes. Worth noting for this clone: There is no known antigen for this receptor. No base quality values were provided; no much bigger clone lies one nucleotide off.

CDR1 and CDR2 are read off the germline V gene (reference sequence) as LNHDA and SQIVND. A distance of 14 bases separates the germline ends of V and J, which lose 5 bases and 4 bases respectively. The CDR3 spans 14 residues, from the cysteine through the phenylalanine. The sequence is cut down to CDR3 DNA, 42 bases in frame from base 1. The TCR comes from a human donor who was the organ donor for an intestinal transplant. The chain joins TRBV19 to TRBJ1-2; 5 matching bases give a weak D call of TRBD1. The sequenced sample was unstimulated CD4+ T cells sorted from spleen or lymph node cells, obtained before transplant. The sequence in DNA is TGTGCCAGTAGTCGGCGGGGGAGCAGCTATGGCTACACCTTC. Its protein is CASSRRGSSYGYTF.